This T cell receptor (beta chain) came from a study of vaccination and CD4 T cells after COVID-19. Sample treatment: approximately 10-day PBMC culture with coronavirus spike peptide pools or control peptides (ViraFEST assay). The culture of roughly 2 million PBMCs per well included 9.5 to 10 IU/ml IL-2 and approximately 9.2 ug/ml peptide pools. Fresh replacement IL-2 medium substituted for half the medium on days 3 and 7. With regard to this clonotype: The target antigen is unknown.

The length of the CDR3 is 16 residues. Germline V gives CDR1 SGHDN, CDR2 FVKESK. V dropped 1 base and J dropped 4; count of bases not matched to a gene: 10. CD4+ T cells that had been cultured provided DNA sequenced with the Oncomine TCR Beta short-read assay. TCRdb itself ran the PCR reads through MiXCR, one entry per CDR3 protein. Altogether roughly 23,000 distinct CDR3 sequences are present, 67% being singletons, with the ten largest covering about 20%. The sequenced sample was CD4+ T cells from blood, cultured in vitro, obtained after SARS-CoV-2 vaccination. This receptor was obtained from a human donor who received a COVID-19 vaccine. The chain combines TRBV14 with TRBJ2-7; 7 bases match TRBD1. In DNA, the CDR3 is TGTGCCAGCAGCCAAGCGGCATGGGGCAGGGGGTACGAGCAGTACTTC. This encodes CASSQAAWGRGYEQYF.